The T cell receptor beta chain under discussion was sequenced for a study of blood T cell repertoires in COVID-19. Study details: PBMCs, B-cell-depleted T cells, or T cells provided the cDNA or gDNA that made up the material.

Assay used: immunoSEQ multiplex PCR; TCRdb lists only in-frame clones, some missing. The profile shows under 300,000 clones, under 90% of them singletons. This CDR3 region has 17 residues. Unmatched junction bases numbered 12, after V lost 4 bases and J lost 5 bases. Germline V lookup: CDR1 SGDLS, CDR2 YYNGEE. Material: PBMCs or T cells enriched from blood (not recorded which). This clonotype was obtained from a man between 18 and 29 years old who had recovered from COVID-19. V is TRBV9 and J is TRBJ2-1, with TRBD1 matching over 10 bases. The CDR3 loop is CASSYTTGTGANNEQFF. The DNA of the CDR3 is TGTGCCAGCAGCTACACAACCGGGACAGGGGCCAACAATGAGCAGTTCTTC.